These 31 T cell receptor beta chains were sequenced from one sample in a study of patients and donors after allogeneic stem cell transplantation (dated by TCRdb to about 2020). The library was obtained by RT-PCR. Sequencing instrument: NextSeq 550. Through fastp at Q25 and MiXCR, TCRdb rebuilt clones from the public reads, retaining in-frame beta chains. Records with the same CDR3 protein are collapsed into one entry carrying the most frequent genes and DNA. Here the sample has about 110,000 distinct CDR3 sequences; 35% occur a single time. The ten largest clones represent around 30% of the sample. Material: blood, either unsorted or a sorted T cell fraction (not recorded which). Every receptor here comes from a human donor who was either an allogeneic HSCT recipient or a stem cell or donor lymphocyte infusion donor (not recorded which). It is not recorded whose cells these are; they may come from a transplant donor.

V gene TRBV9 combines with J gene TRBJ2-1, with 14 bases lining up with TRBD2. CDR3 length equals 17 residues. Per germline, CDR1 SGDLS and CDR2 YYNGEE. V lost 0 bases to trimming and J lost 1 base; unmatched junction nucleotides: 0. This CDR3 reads CASSVGTSGRSYNEQFF. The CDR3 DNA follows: TGTGCCAGCAGCGTAGGGACTAGCGGGAGGTCCTACAATGAGCAGTTCTTC.

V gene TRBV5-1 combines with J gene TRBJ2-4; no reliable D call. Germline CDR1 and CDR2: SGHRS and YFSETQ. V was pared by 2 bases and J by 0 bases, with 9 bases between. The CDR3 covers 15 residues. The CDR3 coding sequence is TGCGCCAGCAGCTTTTATTCGGGAGCCAAAAACATTCAGTACTTC. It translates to CASSFYSGAKNIQYF. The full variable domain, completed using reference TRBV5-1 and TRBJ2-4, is KAGVTQTPRYLIKTRGQQVTLSCSPISGHRSVSWYQQTPGQGLQFLFEYFSETQRNKGNFPGRFSGRQFSNSRSEMNVSTLELGDSALYLCASSFYSGAKNIQYFGAGTRLSVL.

CDR3 in amino acids: CASSPVGDEQYF. The CDR3 bases are TGTGCCAGCAGCCCGGTAGGGGACGAGCAGTACTTC. The chain couples TRBV28 to TRBJ2-7, with D possibly TRBD1 on 5 matching bases. The V gene lost 6 bases and the J gene lost 5 bases, with 11 bases spanning the gap. Germline CDR1 reads MDHEN; CDR2 reads SYDVKM. The CDR3 has 12 amino acids.

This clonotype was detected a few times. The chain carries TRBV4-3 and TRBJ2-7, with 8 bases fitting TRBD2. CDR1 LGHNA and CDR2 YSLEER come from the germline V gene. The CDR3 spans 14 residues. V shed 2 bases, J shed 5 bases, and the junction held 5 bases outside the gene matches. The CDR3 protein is CASSQKAGVNEQYF. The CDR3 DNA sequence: TGCGCCAGCAGCCAAAAAGCGGGAGTCAACGAGCAGTACTTC.

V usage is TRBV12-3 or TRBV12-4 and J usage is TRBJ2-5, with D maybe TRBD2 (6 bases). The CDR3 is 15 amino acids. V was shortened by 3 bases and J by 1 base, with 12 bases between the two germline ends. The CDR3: CASSFVGGAQETQYF. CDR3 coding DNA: TGTGCCAGCAGTTTTGTTGGAGGGGCCCAAGAGACCCAGTACTTC.

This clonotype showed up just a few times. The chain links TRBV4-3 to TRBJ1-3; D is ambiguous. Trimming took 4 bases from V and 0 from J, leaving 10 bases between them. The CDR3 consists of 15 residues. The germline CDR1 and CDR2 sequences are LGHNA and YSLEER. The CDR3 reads CASSPGYHSGNTIYF. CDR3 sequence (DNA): TGCGCCAGCAGCCCGGGGTACCACTCTGGAAACACCATATATTTT.

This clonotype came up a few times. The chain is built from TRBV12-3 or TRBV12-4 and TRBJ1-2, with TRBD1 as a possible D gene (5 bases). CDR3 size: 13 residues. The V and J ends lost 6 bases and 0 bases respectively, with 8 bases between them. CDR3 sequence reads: CASRGPTNYGYTF. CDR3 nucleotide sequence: TGTGCCAGCAGGGGACCCACTAACTATGGCTACACCTTC.

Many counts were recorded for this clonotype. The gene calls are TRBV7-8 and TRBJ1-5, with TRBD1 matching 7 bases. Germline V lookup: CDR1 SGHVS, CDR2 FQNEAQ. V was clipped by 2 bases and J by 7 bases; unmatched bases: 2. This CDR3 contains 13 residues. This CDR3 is CASSLRGHQPQHF. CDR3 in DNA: TGTGCCAGCAGCTTAAGGGGGCACCAGCCCCAGCATTTT.

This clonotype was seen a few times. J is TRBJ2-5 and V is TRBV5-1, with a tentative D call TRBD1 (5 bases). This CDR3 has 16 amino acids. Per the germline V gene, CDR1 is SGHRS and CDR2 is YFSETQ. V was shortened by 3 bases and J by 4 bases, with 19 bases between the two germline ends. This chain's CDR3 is CASSSTGNGASETQYF. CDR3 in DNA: TGCGCCAGCAGCTCCACAGGCAATGGTGCCTCAGAGACCCAGTACTTC.

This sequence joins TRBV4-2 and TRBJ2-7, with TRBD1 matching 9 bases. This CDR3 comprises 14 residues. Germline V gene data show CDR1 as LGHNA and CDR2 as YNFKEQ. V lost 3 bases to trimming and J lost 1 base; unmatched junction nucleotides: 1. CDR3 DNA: TGTGCCAGCAGCCATGGACAGGGGTCCTACGAGCAGTACTTC. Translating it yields CASSHGQGSYEQYF.

For the CDR3, the DNA is TGTGCCAGCAGCAAATTAACCCCGGCTTTCCTGCAGTTCTTC. Its translation: CASSKLTPAFLQFF. The genes are TRBV21-1 and TRBJ2-1; TRBD1, the table's D call, lacks a check against the DNA. TRBV21-1 constitutes a pseudogene. The CDR3 has 14 amino acids.

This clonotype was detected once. Here the CDR3 DNA reads TGTGCCAGCAGCTACCTATGGCCAGCGAGGCAAGCTAACTATGGCTACACCTTC. Residues: CASSYLWPARQANYGYTF. The chain links TRBV7-9 to TRBJ1-2; D not resolved. CDR1 and CDR2 (germline): SEHNR, FQNEAQ (reference sequence). Trimming stripped 4 bases from V and 0 bases from J, with 21 bases between. The CDR3 is made up of 18 amino acids.

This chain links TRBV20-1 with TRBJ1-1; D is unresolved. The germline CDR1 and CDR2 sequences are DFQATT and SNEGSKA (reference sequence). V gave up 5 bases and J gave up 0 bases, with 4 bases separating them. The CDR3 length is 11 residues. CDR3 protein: CSAAMNTEAFF. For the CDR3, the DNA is TGCAGTGCTGCGATGAACACTGAAGCTTTCTTT.

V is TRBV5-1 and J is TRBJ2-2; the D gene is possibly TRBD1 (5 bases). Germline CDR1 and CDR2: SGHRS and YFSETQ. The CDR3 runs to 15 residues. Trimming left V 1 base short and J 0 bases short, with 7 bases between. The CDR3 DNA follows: TGCGCCAGCAGCTTGCAGGGCCCGAACACCGGGGAGCTGTTTTTT. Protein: CASSLQGPNTGELFF.

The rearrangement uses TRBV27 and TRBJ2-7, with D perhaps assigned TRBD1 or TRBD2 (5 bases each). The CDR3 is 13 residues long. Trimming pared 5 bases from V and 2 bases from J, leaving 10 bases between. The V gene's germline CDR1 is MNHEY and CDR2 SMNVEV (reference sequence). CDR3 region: CASSRQGPYEQYF. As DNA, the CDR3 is TGTGCCAGCAGTCGGCAGGGACCCTACGAGCAGTACTTC.

CDR3 residues: CASSQLYEQYF. DNA for the CDR3: TGTGCCAGCAGCCAGCTCTACGAGCAGTACTTC. The gene calls are TRBV6-2 or TRBV6-3 and TRBJ2-7; D gene ambiguous. CDR1 is MNHEY, CDR2 SVGEGT, per germline. V lost 6 bases to trimming and J lost 3 bases, with 6 bases between them. The length of the CDR3 is 11 residues.

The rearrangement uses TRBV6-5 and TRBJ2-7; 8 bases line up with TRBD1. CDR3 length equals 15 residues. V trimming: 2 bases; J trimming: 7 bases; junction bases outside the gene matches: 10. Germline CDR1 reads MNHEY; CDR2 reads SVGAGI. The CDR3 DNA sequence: TGTGCCAGCAGTTACCACAGGGGGTCCACCTGGGAGCAGTACTTC. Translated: CASSYHRGSTWEQYF.

The CDR3 DNA reads as TGTGCCAGCAGCTTAGTACGTGGTCGAGCGGGAGAGGCCGATACGCAGTATTTT. It yields the protein CASSLVRGRAGEADTQYF. The chain has TRBV11-2 and TRBJ2-3; 8 bases match TRBD2. The trim removed 1 base at V and 6 bases at J, leaving 15 bases unmatched. CDR3 length: 18 residues. CDR1 is SGHAT, CDR2 FQNNGV, per germline. The full variable domain, with the rest looked up from reference TRBV11-2 and TRBJ2-3, is EAGVAQSPRYKIIEKRQSVAFWCNPISGHATLYWYQQILGQGPKLLIQFQNNGVVDDSQLPKDRFSAERLKGVDSTLKIQPAKLEDSAVYLCASSLVRGRAGEADTQYFGPGTRLTVL.

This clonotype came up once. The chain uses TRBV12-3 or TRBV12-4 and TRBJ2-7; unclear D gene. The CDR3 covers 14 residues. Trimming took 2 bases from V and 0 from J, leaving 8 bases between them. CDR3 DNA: TGTGCCAGCAGTTTAAGGCCTGACTCCTACGAGCAGTACTTC. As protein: CASSLRPDSYEQYF.

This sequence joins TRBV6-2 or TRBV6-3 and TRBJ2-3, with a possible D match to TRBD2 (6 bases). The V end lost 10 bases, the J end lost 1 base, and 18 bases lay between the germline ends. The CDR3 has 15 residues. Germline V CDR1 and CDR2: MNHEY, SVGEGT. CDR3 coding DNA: TGTGCCATTTCTCCCCGGGAGATCGGCACAGATACGCAGTATTTT. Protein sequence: CAISPREIGTDTQYF.

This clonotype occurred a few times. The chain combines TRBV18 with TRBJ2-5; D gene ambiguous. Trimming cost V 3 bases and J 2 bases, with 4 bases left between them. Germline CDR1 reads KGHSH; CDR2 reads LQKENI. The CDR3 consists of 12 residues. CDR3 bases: TGTGCCAGCTCACCGGGGCAAGAGACCCAGTACTTC. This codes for CASSPGQETQYF.

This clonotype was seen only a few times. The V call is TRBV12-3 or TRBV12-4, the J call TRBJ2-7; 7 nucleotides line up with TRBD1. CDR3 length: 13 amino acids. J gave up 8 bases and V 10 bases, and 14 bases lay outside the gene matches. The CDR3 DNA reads TGTGCCACCTCGACAGGGATAAGGGAAAAGCAGTACTTC. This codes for CATSTGIREKQYF.

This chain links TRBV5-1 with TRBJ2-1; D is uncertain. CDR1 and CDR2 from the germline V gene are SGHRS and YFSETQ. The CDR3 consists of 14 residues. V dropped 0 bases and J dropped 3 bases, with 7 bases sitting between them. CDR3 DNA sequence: TGCGCCAGCAGCTTGGGAGGCTTCTACAATGAGCAGTTCTTC. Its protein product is CASSLGGFYNEQFF. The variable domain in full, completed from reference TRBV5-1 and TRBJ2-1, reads KAGVTQTPRYLIKTRGQQVTLSCSPISGHRSVSWYQQTPGQGLQFLFEYFSETQRNKGNFPGRFSGRQFSNSRSEMNVSTLELGDSALYLCASSLGGFYNEQFFGPGTRLTVL.

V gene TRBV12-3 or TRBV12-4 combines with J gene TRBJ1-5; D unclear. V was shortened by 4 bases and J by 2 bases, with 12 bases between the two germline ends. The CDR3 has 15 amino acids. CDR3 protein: CASSSGLTGNQPQHF. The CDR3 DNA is TGTGCCAGCAGTTCCGGTCTAACGGGCAATCAGCCCCAGCATTTT.

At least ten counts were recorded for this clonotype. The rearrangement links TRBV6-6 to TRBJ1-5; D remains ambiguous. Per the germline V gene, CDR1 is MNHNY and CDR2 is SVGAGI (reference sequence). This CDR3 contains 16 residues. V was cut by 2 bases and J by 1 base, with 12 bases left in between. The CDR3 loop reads CASSYPVRKSNQPQHF. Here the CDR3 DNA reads TGTGCCAGCAGTTACCCCGTAAGAAAGAGCAATCAGCCCCAGCATTTT.

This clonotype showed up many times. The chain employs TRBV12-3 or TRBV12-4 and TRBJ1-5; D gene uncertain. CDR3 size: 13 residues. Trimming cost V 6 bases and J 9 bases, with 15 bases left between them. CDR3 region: CASSLMVGGPQHF. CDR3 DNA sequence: TGTGCCAGCAGCCTTATGGTCGGTGGGCCCCAGCATTTT.

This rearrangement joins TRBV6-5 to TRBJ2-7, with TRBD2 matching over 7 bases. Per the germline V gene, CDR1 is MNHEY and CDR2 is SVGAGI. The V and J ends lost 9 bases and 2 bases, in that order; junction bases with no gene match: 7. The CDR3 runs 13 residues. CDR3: CASPGLLPYEQYF. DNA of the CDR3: TGTGCCAGTCCGGGACTACTCCCCTACGAGCAGTACTTC.

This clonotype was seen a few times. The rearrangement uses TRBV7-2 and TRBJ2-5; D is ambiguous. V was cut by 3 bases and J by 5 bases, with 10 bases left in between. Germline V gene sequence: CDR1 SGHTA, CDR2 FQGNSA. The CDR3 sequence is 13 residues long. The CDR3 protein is CASSFRVRETQYF. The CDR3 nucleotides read TGTGCCAGCAGCTTTCGGGTCAGGGAGACCCAGTACTTC. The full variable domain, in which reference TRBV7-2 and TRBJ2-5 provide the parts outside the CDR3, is GAGVSQSPSNKVTEKGKDVELRCDPISGHTALYWYRQSLGQGLEFLIYFQGNSAPDKSGLPSDRFSAERTGGSVSTLTIQRTQQEDSAVYLCASSFRVRETQYFGPGTRLLVL.

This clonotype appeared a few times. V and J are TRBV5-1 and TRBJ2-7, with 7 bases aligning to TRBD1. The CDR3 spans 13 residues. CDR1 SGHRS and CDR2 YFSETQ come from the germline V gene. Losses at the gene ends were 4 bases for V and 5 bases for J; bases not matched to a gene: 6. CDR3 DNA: TGCGCCAGCAGCCCCACAGGGGTTCACGAGCAGTACTTC. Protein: CASSPTGVHEQYF.

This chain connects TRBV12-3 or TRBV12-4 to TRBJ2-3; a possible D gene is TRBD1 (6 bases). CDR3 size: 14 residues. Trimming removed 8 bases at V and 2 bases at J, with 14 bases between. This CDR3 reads CASGVGQHTDTQYF. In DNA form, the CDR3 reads TGTGCCAGCGGAGTTGGACAGCACACAGATACGCAGTATTTT.

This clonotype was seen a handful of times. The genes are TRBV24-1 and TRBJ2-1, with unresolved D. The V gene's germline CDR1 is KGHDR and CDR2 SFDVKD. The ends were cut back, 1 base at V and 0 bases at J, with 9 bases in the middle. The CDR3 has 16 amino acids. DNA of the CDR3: TGTGCCACCAGTGATTTCCCAAAGGGCTCCTACAATGAGCAGTTCTTC. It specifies CATSDFPKGSYNEQFF.